The sequence of this T cell receptor (beta chain) was determined in a study of blood T cell repertoires in COVID-19. Study-level background: The analysed material was cDNA or gDNA that came from T cells, B-cell-depleted T cells, or PBMCs.

Measured with immunoSEQ multiplex PCR; TCRdb has only the in-frame clones, and not every one. The sample consists of over 250,000 clones, roughly 90% of them appearing once. Concerning this clone itself: Different DNA sequences within this sample yield the same CDR3.

The CDR3 sequence is 15 residues long. Germline CDR1 and CDR2: SEHNR and FQNEAQ (reference sequence). The V and J ends lost 0 bases and 4 bases respectively, with 12 bases between them. The chain has TRBV7-9 and TRBJ1-2, with no clear D. Sequenced: peripheral blood. The source of this sequence is a woman aged 25 to 45 with acute or convalescent COVID-19. The CDR3: CASSLARGEIYGYTF. CDR3 sequence (DNA): TGTGCCAGCAGCTTAGCGCGTGGGGAGATCTATGGCTACACCTTC.